A selection of T cell receptor beta chains follows, all from one sample in a study of tumor-infiltrating lymphocytes in localized non-small cell lung cancer. Assay used: immunoSEQ multiplex PCR; TCRdb lists only in-frame clones, some missing. The sample yields 15,000 to 20,000 clones, about 84% seen once. Sequencing was carried out using uninvolved lung tissue not adjacent to the tumor. These receptors all come from a human donor with non-small cell lung cancer. Each CDR3 is given with its conserved first and last residue. A D gene is named only where the DNA matches it firmly.

V,J,D,CDR3
TRBV5-4,TRBJ1-1,TRBD1,CASSLRTGSFGTEAFF
TRBV2,TRBJ2-3,TRBD2,CASSEGLATDTQYF
TRBV5-1,TRBJ2-7,.,CASSRERSYEQYF
TRBV4-1,TRBJ1-4,.,CASSQDPFKNEKLFF
TRBV5-4,TRBJ2-2,TRBD2,CASTRGLAGDAGELFF
TRBV6-1,TRBJ1-1,.,CASSEEETGGSEAFF
TRBV13,TRBJ1-2,.,CASSLWAGDYGYTF
TRBV5-4,TRBJ2-7,.,CASSSATSYEQYF
TRBV21-1,TRBJ2-7,.,CASSRQSQGAGSTLQTYEQYF
TRBV7-6,TRBJ2-3,.,CASSPRSGGALADTQYF
TRBV10-1,TRBJ2-5,TRBD2,CASSEGLAVYQETQYF
TRBV5-6,TRBJ1-2,.,CASSSTFQRDYGYTF
TRBV28,TRBJ2-1,.,CASSLEWSSYNEQFF
TRBV4-2,TRBJ2-3,.,CASSQGRGSATDTQYF
TRBV19,TRBJ2-1,TRBD2,CASQLAGGDEQFF
TRBV9,TRBJ1-5,.,CASSVGQSNQPQHF
TRBV2,TRBJ2-7,.,CASRTDVKRDEQYF
TRBV19,TRBJ2-1,.,CASSITFGSYNEQFF
TRBV6-5,TRBJ1-2,.,CASSPIGGNYGYTF
TRBV28,TRBJ1-5,.,CASSSTGSGNQPQHF
TRBV28,TRBJ1-5,.,CASGAGNQPQHF
TRBV5-1,TRBJ2-1,.,CASSLAAGASEQFF
TRBV27,TRBJ2-3,TRBD2,CASSLGLAGSTDTQYF
TRBV5-1,TRBJ1-1,TRBD1,CASSPTGTGKEAFF
TRBV6-5,TRBJ2-3,.,CASSLTPFPTDTQYF
TRBV6-6,TRBJ2-7,TRBD2,CASSEAGGPGEQYF
TRBV19,TRBJ2-7,.,CASSIQRGPHEQYF
TRBV29-1,TRBJ1-4,.,CSAWTATNEKLFF
TRBV6-7,TRBJ1-1,.,CASSSAAGHSLMNTEAFF
TRBV30,TRBJ2-7,TRBD1,CAWSAHPGQGKDEQYF
TRBV7-9,TRBJ1-1,.,CASSLDWGAFF
TRBV5-1,TRBJ1-1,.,CASSMGTSNTEAFF
TRBV5-4,TRBJ1-2,.,CASSSWTGDGGYTF
TRBV9,TRBJ2-1,.,CASSEGPGAGDNEQFF
TRBV6-1,TRBJ2-2,.,CASSESGTGELFF
TRBV18,TRBJ1-1,.,CASSPVGTEAFF
TRBV2,TRBJ2-1,TRBD2,CASRGLAGEADEQFF
TRBV9,TRBJ1-1,.,CASSVDGGSMNTEAFF
TRBV5-1,TRBJ2-5,.,CASSPDALSETQYF
TRBV2,TRBJ1-2,.,CASEGVGFYGYTF
TRBV7-2,TRBJ1-2,.,CASSASAGNQNYGYTF
TRBV6-5,TRBJ1-1,TRBD1,CASRGRTGLEAFF
TRBV5-1,TRBJ2-1,TRBD2,CASSLAADSGMYNEQFF
TRBV5-1,TRBJ2-2,TRBD1,CASSGDRASTGELFF
TRBV18,TRBJ2-7,TRBD2,CASSSLGSGRSYEQYF
TRBV19,TRBJ1-5,.,CASVRDGGFSNQPQHF
TRBV5-1,TRBJ2-5,.,CASSLIGQGGETQYF
TRBV7-2,TRBJ1-2,TRBD1,CASSYDRGNGYTF
TRBV19,TRBJ2-7,.,CASSIQGHPLYEQYF
TRBV19,TRBJ1-4,.,CASGGYAEKLFF
TRBV20-1,TRBJ2-4,.,CSADARDIQYF
TRBV5-1,TRBJ1-2,TRBD1,CASSLAGTGNYGYTF
TRBV27,TRBJ1-2,.,CASSQTALGHYGYTF
TRBV14,TRBJ2-2,.,CASSPSITGELFF
TRBV28,TRBJ1-1,TRBD1,CATHLTGALTEAFF